These 30 T cell receptor beta chains share one sample of origin, sequenced in a study of human T cells and chemical hapten exposure (dated by TCRdb to the early 2020s). Per the publication, the time point label means: patch test 1, 2 weeks after DPC sensitization. The treatment or condition label, as the study defines it: therapeutic diphenylcyclopropenone sensitization with weekly scalp DPC. Library generation was performed with RACE. TCRdb shows the sequencer as NextSeq 500. TCRdb trimmed public reads at Q25 via fastp, called clones via MiXCR and kept in-frame beta chains. Rows are combined by CDR3 protein, so each entry shows the most common genes and DNA. The sample table holds about 80,000 distinct CDR3 sequences, of which around 10% were seen once. About 1.4% of the sample lies in the top ten. The sequences come from whole blood, collected in connection with sensitization to the hapten diphenylcyclopropenone (DPC). These receptors came from a woman aged 50 to 60 with alopecia areata. Some clones in this sample may be carry-over from other donors' samples.

This clonotype occurred a few times. This sequence joins TRBV5-1 and TRBJ1-4; D unclear. V lost 0 bases to trimming and J lost 8 bases, with 5 bases between them. This CDR3 has 12 amino acids. CDR1 and CDR2 (germline): SGHRS, YFSETQ. As DNA, the CDR3 is TGCGCCAGCAGCTTGGAGCAGGAAAAACTGTTTTTT. This encodes CASSLEQEKLFF.

The V and J genes are TRBV18 and TRBJ1-4; 7 nucleotides align to TRBD1. The CDR3 sequence is 14 residues long. Trimming took 4 bases from V and 7 from J; bases not matched to a gene: 6. Germline-derived CDR1 and CDR2 are KGHSH and LQKENI. CDR3: CASSRDSLSEKLFF. The CDR3 DNA sequence: TGTGCCAGCTCACGGGACAGCCTTTCTGAAAAACTGTTTTTT.

The V call is TRBV19, the J call TRBJ1-1; 7 positions agree with TRBD1. Unmatched junction bases numbered 4, after V lost 3 bases and J lost 3 bases. Germline CDR1 reads LNHDA; CDR2 reads SQIVND (reference sequence). The CDR3 length is 14 residues. This CDR3 is CASSIGQGDTEAFF. CDR3 DNA sequence: TGTGCCAGTAGTATCGGTCAGGGGGACACTGAAGCTTTCTTT. The variable domain in full, with the rest retrieved from reference TRBV19 and TRBJ1-1, is DGGITQSPKYLFRKEGQNVTLSCEQNLNHDAMYWYRQDPGQGLRLIYYSQIVNDFQKGDIAEGYSVSREKKESFPLTVTSAQKNPTAFYLCASSIGQGDTEAFFGQGTRLTVV.

This clonotype was recorded at least ten times. J is TRBJ2-1 and V is TRBV18, with TRBD2 as a possible D gene (5 bases). The CDR3 contains 14 residues. The V gene's germline CDR1 is KGHSH and CDR2 LQKENI. Trimming pared 11 bases from V and 4 bases from J, leaving 18 bases between. The CDR3 DNA reads as TGTGCCTCCCAGCCCAGCGGAGCTTACAATGAGCAGTTCTTC. Translation: CASQPSGAYNEQFF. The full variable domain, its missing parts supplied by reference TRBV18 and TRBJ2-1, is NAGVMQNPRHLVRRRGQEARLRCSPMKGHSHVYWYRQLPEEGLKFMVYLQKENIIDESGMPKERFSAEFPKEGPSILRIQQVVRGDSAAYFCASQPSGAYNEQFFGPGTRLTVL.

The J gene is TRBJ1-2, the V gene TRBV3-1, with 10 bases fitting TRBD1. The CDR3 consists of 14 residues. The V gene's germline CDR1 is LGHDT and CDR2 YNNKEL (reference sequence). The V segment lost 6 bases and the J segment 8 bases; nucleotides outside the gene matches: 9. The CDR3 sequence is CASRSKGTGDGYTF. The DNA for the CDR3 is TGTGCCAGCAGGAGCAAGGGGACAGGGGACGGCTACACCTTC.

This clonotype turned up a few times. The rearrangement joins TRBV12-3 or TRBV12-4 to TRBJ2-3; the match to TRBD2 covers 7 bases. V gave up 5 bases and J gave up 2 bases; unmatched junction bases: 7. CDR3 length: 15 residues. The CDR3 reads CASSNPSGPTDTQYF. The CDR3 region has the DNA TGTGCCAGCAGTAACCCTAGCGGACCCACAGATACGCAGTATTTT.

In this sample, this clonotype turned up many times. The rearrangement links TRBV7-9 to TRBJ1-1, with unresolved D. The germline V gene has CDR1 SEHNR and CDR2 FQNEAQ (reference sequence). V was trimmed by 5 bases and J by 2 bases, leaving 9 bases between them. This CDR3 spans 13 amino acids. CDR3 bases: TGTGCCAGCAGCAGGGAGCCCAACACTGAAGCTTTCTTT. This gives the protein CASSREPNTEAFF. The full variable domain, completed using reference TRBV7-9 and TRBJ1-1, is DTGVSQNPRHKITKRGQNVTFRCDPISEHNRLYWYRQTLGQGPEFLTYFQNEAQLEKSRLLSDRFSAERPKGSFSTLEIQRTEQGDSAMYLCASSREPNTEAFFGQGTRLTVV.

The chain combines TRBV27 with TRBJ2-3, with TRBD1 matching 7 bases. J was trimmed by 2 bases and V by 7 bases; bases with no gene match: 6. The CDR3 runs 14 residues. Germline V CDR1 and CDR2: MNHEY, SMNVEV (reference sequence). CDR3 sequence: CASKPGQYTDTQYF. The CDR3, as DNA: TGTGCCAGCAAGCCGGGACAGTACACAGATACGCAGTATTTT.

This chain joins TRBV12-3 or TRBV12-4 and TRBJ1-4, with D unclear. V dropped 1 base and J dropped 9 bases, with 9 bases sitting between them. This CDR3 comprises 13 residues. The CDR3 bases are TGTGCCAGCAGTTTAGTCGCCGGACAAAAACTGTTTTTT. Translating it yields CASSLVAGQKLFF.

The chain recombines TRBV21-1 with TRBJ2-3; the listed D gene, TRBD2, was not tested against the DNA. TRBV21-1 is shown as a pseudogene. This CDR3 is 20 amino acids long. CDR3 sequence reads: CASSKKTPSGLLWNTDTQYF. As DNA, the CDR3 is TGTGCCAGCAGCAAAAAAACCCCCAGCGGGTTACTATGGAACACAGATACGCAGTATTTT.

The chain links TRBV5-1 to TRBJ2-5; D is unclear. The germline V gene encodes CDR1 SGHRS and CDR2 YFSETQ. The CDR3 contains 13 residues. Trimming removed 3 bases from V and 4 bases from J, with 10 bases in between. As DNA, the CDR3 is TGCGCCAGCAGCTCTACAGTATCAGAGACCCAGTACTTC. Amino acid sequence: CASSSTVSETQYF.

The sample holds a few counts of this clonotype. The chain links TRBV7-2 to TRBJ1-3; D might be TRBD1 (5 bases). Per germline, CDR1 SGHTA and CDR2 FQGNSA. The CDR3 is 13 amino acids. Trimming took 10 bases from V and 2 from J, leaving 12 bases between them. In DNA, the CDR3 is TGTGCCACCGTAGGGACTCCTGGAAACACCATATATTTT. Translated, it gives CATVGTPGNTIYF. Variable domain in full (rest from reference TRBV7-2 and TRBJ1-3): GAGVSQSPSNKVTEKGKDVELRCDPISGHTALYWYRQSLGQGLEFLIYFQGNSAPDKSGLPSDRFSAERTGGSVSTLTIQRTQQEDSAVYLCATVGTPGNTIYFGEGSWLTVV.

In its sample, this clonotype was seen many times. The chain employs TRBV15 and TRBJ2-1; no clear D. The CDR3 spans 14 residues. The V and J ends lost 1 base and 7 bases respectively, with 11 bases between them. Germline CDR1 is LNHNV and CDR2 is YYDKDF (reference sequence). The DNA of the CDR3 is TGTGCCACCAGCAGAGCAGGCCCGATTAATGAGCAGTTCTTC. Encoded protein: CATSRAGPINEQFF.

This clonotype was seen a handful of times. J is TRBJ2-3 and V is TRBV20-1, with a weak D call TRBD2 (6 bases). CDR1 is DFQATT and CDR2 is SNEGSKA in the germline V gene (reference sequence). The CDR3 is 14 residues long. The V gene lost 5 bases and the J gene lost 4 bases, with 16 bases spanning the gap. In nucleotides, the CDR3 is TGCAGTGCTGCACGCAGCGGGCAGGCAGATACGCAGTATTTT. This codes for CSAARSGQADTQYF.

This clonotype has just a few counts. The chain recombines TRBV28 with TRBJ2-7; unclear D gene. CDR1 and CDR2 from the germline V gene are MDHEN and SYDVKM. With 3 bases removed from V and 2 bases from J, the gap between germline ends came to 11 bases. This CDR3 is 14 amino acids long. The CDR3 loop is CASSFVAGPYEQYF. DNA for the CDR3: TGTGCCAGCAGTTTCGTCGCCGGGCCCTACGAGCAGTACTTC.

Only a few counts were recorded for this clonotype. The chain employs TRBV18 and TRBJ2-5; D remains ambiguous. CDR1 and CDR2 from the germline V gene are KGHSH and LQKENI. CDR3 length equals 17 residues. Trimming took off 5 bases at V and 4 bases at J, with 23 bases between the two ends. CDR3: CASSKSSPGPPPETQYF. The CDR3 DNA follows: TGTGCCAGCTCAAAATCTAGTCCGGGCCCACCCCCAGAGACCCAGTACTTC.

This clonotype was recorded a few times. This rearrangement joins TRBV3-1 to TRBJ2-1; 8 bases line up with TRBD2. CDR1 LGHDT and CDR2 YNNKEL come from the germline V gene (reference sequence). V dropped 3 bases and J dropped 9; count of bases not matched to a gene: 1. This CDR3 has 12 amino acids. CDR3 loop: CASSHGRGEQFF. Written as DNA, the CDR3 is TGTGCCAGCAGCCACGGGAGGGGTGAGCAGTTCTTC.

This clonotype was seen a handful of times. CDR3 DNA: TGTGCCTCCCACGGGAGTCCAGATACGCAGTATTTT. Translation: CASHGSPDTQYF. V is TRBV6-6 and J is TRBJ2-3; D possibly corresponds to TRBD2 (6 bases). This CDR3 contains 12 residues. Trimming took 11 bases from V and 4 from J, leaving 13 bases between them. CDR1 and CDR2 from the germline V gene are MNHNY and SVGAGI (reference sequence).

This clonotype was seen at least ten times. The rearrangement uses TRBV20-1 and TRBJ2-6, with 9 positions matching TRBD1. The CDR3 is 16 amino acids. The V and J ends lost 3 bases and 4 bases, in that order; junction bases with no gene match: 7. Germline CDR1 DFQATT, CDR2 SNEGSKA (reference sequence). Written as DNA, the CDR3 is TGCAGTGCTAGTCCCGGGACAGGGAGAGGGGCCAACGTCCTGACTTTC. Encoded protein: CSASPGTGRGANVLTF.

CDR3 region: CASSTPGRAYNEQFF. The CDR3 coding sequence is TGTGCCAGCAGTACCCCAGGGAGGGCCTACAATGAGCAGTTCTTC. V gene TRBV28 combines with J gene TRBJ2-1, with TRBD2 identical over 7 bases. Per the germline V gene, CDR1 is MDHEN and CDR2 is SYDVKM. The CDR3 length is 15 residues. Trimming at V came to 5 bases and at J to 2 bases, leaving 6 bases not matched to a gene.

CDR3 protein: CSVYKNTGELFF. The CDR3 coding sequence is TGCAGCGTTTACAAGAACACCGGGGAGCTGTTTTTT. The rearrangement joins TRBV29-1 to TRBJ2-2; D is undetermined. V was pared by 5 bases and J by 1 base, with 5 bases between. The length of the CDR3 is 12 residues. CDR1 and CDR2 from the germline V gene are SQVTM and ANQGSEA.

This chain joins TRBV29-1 and TRBJ1-1; D remains ambiguous. The V end was cut by 4 bases, the J end by 1 base, with 7 bases between. The CDR3 sequence is 12 residues long. Germline V lookup: CDR1 SQVTM, CDR2 ANQGSEA. In nucleotides, the CDR3 is TGCAGCGTTGTGTGGGGGAACACTGAAGCTTTCTTT. It specifies CSVVWGNTEAFF.

At least ten counts were recorded for this clonotype. This rearrangement joins TRBV18 to TRBJ1-2; D unclear. The germline CDR1 and CDR2 sequences are KGHSH and LQKENI. V dropped 1 base and J dropped 6 bases, with 9 bases sitting between them. The CDR3 has 13 amino acids. CDR3 protein: CASSPLTVHGYTF. The DNA of the CDR3 is TGTGCCAGCTCACCACTGACGGTTCATGGCTACACCTTC.

This clonotype was observed a handful of times. This sequence joins TRBV19 and TRBJ2-7; TRBD1 matches at 9 bases. This CDR3 spans 16 amino acids. Germline V lookup: CDR1 LNHDA, CDR2 SQIVND (reference sequence). Germline trimming cut 1 base from V and 4 bases from J; bases unmatched to any gene: 8. The CDR3: CASSIAPGTGSYEQYF. The CDR3 DNA reads TGTGCCAGTAGTATAGCTCCCGGGACAGGGAGTTACGAGCAGTACTTC.

This rearrangement joins TRBV19 to TRBJ1-5, with D unclear. V lost 7 bases, J lost 3 bases, and 16 bases lay in between. Germline lookup yields CDR1 LNHDA and CDR2 SQIVND (reference sequence). This CDR3 is 15 amino acids long. The CDR3: CASNSGHLLNQPQHF. DNA for the CDR3: TGTGCCAGTAATTCAGGCCATTTACTCAATCAGCCCCAGCATTTT.

The V gene is TRBV14, the J gene TRBJ2-5; D gene unclear. V lost 1 base and J 11 bases, leaving 11 bases between the germline ends. The CDR3 is 12 residues long. Germline V gene sequence: CDR1 SGHDN, CDR2 FVKESK. In nucleotides, the CDR3 is TGTGCCAGCAGCCAAGCCGGAGCTAATCAGTACTTC. Protein product: CASSQAGANQYF.

V usage is TRBV7-9 and J usage is TRBJ2-1; 9 bases match TRBD1. Germline assignment: CDR1 SEHNR and CDR2 FQNEAQ (reference sequence). The ends lost 1 base at V and 7 bases at J; junction bases unmatched: 8. The CDR3 length is 16 residues. CDR3 in DNA: TGTGCCAGCAGCTTAGTAGGGGACAGGGTCAGGAATGAGCAGTTCTTC. Amino acids: CASSLVGDRVRNEQFF. The complete variable domain, with remaining parts taken from reference TRBV7-9 and TRBJ2-1, reads DTGVSQNPRHKITKRGQNVTFRCDPISEHNRLYWYRQTLGQGPEFLTYFQNEAQLEKSRLLSDRFSAERPKGSFSTLEIQRTEQGDSAMYLCASSLVGDRVRNEQFFGPGTRLTVL.

The chain combines TRBV29-1 with TRBJ2-5; the D is unclear. CDR3 length equals 12 residues. V lost 4 bases, J lost 2 bases, and 8 bases lay in between. Germline CDR1 and CDR2: SQVTM and ANQGSEA. CDR3 in amino acids: CSVVSYQETQYF. CDR3 DNA: TGCAGCGTTGTGAGCTATCAAGAGACCCAGTACTTC. Using reference TRBV29-1 and TRBJ2-5 for the parts outside the CDR3, the full variable domain is SAVISQKPSRDICQRGTSLTIQCQVDSQVTMMFWYRQQPGQSLTLIATANQGSEATYESGFVIDKFPISRPNLTFSTLTVSNMSPEDSSIYLCSVVSYQETQYFGPGTRLLVL.

The sample holds many counts of this clonotype. The V call is TRBV7-2, the J call TRBJ2-3; 11 bases map to TRBD2. The CDR3 length is 14 residues. Germline-derived CDR1 and CDR2 are SGHTA and FQGNSA. The V and J ends lost 3 bases and 6 bases, in that order; junction bases with no gene match: 2. The CDR3 sequence: CASSLASGRDTQYF. In DNA form, the CDR3 reads TGTGCCAGCAGCTTGGCTAGCGGGAGGGATACGCAGTATTTT.

This clonotype was seen repeatedly, ten times or more. The CDR3: CSARDLVRGSVGNEQFF. CDR3 in DNA: TGCAGTGCTAGAGATCTGGTTAGGGGATCAGTGGGGAATGAGCAGTTCTTC. V is TRBV20-1 and J is TRBJ2-1, with D perhaps TRBD1 (5 bases). Germline CDR1 DFQATT, CDR2 SNEGSKA (reference sequence). The V end was cut by 0 bases, the J end by 7 bases, with 22 bases between. CDR3 length: 17 amino acids.